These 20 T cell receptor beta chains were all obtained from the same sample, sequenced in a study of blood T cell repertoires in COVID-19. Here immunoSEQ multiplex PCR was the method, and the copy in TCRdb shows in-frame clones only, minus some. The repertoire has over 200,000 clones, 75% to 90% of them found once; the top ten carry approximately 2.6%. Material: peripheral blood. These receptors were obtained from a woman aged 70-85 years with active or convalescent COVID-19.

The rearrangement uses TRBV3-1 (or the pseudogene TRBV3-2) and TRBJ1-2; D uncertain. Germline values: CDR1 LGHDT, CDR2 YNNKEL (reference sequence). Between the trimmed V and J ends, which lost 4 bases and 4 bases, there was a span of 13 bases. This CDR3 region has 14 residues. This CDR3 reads CASSPLGSRYGYTF. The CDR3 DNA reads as TGTGCCAGCAGCCCTCTTGGGAGCCGCTATGGCTACACCTTC.

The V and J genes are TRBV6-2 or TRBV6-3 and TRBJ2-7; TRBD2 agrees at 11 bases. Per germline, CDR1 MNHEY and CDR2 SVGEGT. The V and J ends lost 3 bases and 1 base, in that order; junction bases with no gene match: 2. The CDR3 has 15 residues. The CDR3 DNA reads TGTGCCAGCAGTTATAGGACTAGCGGGTCCTACGAGCAGTACTTC. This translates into CASSYRTSGSYEQYF.

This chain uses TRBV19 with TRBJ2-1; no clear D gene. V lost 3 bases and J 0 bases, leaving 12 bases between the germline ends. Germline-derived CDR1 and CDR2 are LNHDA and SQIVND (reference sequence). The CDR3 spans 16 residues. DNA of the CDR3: TGTGCCAGTAGTATTAGTGGCCAGGCCTCCTACAATGAGCAGTTCTTC. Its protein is CASSISGQASYNEQFF.

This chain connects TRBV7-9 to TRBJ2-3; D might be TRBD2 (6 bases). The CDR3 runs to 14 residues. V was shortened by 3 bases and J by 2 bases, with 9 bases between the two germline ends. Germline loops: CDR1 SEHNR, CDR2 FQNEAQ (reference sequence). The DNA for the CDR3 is TGTGCCAGCAGCTTCGGGGGACCCACAGATACGCAGTATTTT. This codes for CASSFGGPTDTQYF.

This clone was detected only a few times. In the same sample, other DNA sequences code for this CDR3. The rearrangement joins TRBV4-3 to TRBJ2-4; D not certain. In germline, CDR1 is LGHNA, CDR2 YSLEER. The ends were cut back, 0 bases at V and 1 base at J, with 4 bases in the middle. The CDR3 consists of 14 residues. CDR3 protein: CASSQDLAKNIQYF. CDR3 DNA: TGCGCCAGCAGCCAAGATCTTGCCAAAAACATTCAGTACTTC.

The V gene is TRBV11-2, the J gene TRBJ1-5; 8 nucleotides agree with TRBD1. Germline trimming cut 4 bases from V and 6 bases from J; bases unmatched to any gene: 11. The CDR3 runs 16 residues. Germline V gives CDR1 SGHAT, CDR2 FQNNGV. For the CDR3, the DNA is TGTGCCAGCAGCTCCTTAACAGGGGGACGGGGTCAGCCCCAGCATTTT. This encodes CASSSLTGGRGQPQHF.

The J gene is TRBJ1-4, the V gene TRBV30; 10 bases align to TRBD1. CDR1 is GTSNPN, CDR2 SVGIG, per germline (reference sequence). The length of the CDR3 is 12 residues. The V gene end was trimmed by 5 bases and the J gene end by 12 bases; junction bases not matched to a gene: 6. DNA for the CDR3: TGTGCCTGGGAGGGACAGGGGAAGCAACTGTTTTTT. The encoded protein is CAWEGQGKQLFF.

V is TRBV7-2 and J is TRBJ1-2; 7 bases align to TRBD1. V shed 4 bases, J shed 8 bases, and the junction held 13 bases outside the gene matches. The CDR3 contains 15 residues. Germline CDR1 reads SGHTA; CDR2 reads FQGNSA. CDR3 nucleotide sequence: TGTGCCAGCAGCTCCCCTAGGCAGGGGGTAAGCGGCTACACCTTC. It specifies CASSSPRQGVSGYTF.

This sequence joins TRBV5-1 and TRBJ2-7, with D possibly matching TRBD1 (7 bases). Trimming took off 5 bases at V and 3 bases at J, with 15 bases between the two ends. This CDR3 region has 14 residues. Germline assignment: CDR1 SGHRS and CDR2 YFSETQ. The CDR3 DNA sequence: TGCGCCAGCAGAGATCCAGGGGGGAGCTACGAGCAGTACTTC. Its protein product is CASRDPGGSYEQYF.

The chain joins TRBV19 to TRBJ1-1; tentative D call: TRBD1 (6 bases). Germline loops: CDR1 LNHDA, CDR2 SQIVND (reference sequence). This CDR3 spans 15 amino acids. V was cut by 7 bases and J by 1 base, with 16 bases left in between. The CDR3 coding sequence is TGTGCCAGTACCAACTTGGGGGGGCCGAACACTGAAGCTTTCTTT. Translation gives CASTNLGGPNTEAFF. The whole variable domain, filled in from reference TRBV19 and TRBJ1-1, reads DGGITQSPKYLFRKEGQNVTLSCEQNLNHDAMYWYRQDPGQGLRLIYYSQIVNDFQKGDIAEGYSVSREKKESFPLTVTSAQKNPTAFYLCASTNLGGPNTEAFFGQGTRLTVV.

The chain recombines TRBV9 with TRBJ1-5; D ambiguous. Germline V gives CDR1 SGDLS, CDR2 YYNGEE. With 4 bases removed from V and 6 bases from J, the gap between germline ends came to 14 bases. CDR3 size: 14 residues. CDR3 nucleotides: TGTGCCAGCAGCCCAATTGGCGAGCGTCAGCCCCAGCATTTT. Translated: CASSPIGERQPQHF.

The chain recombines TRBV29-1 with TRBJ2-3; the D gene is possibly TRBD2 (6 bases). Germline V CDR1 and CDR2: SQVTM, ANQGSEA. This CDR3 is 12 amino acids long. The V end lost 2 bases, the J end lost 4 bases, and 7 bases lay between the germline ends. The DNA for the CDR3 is TGCAGCGTTGAATCGGGAGCAGATACGCAGTATTTT. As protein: CSVESGADTQYF.

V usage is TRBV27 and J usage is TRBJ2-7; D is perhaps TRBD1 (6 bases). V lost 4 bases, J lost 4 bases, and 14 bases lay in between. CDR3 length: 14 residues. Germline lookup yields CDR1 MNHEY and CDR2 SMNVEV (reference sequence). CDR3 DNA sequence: TGTGCCAGCAGTTCCGCAGGGGTACCTTACGAGCAGTACTTC. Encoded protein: CASSSAGVPYEQYF.

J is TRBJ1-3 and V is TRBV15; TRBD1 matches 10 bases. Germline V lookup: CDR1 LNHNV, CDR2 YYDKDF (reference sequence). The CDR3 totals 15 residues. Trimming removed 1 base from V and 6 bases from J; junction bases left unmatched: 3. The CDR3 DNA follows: TGTGCCACCAGCAGAGGCGGGACAGGGGTAAACACCATATATTTT. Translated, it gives CATSRGGTGVNTIYF.

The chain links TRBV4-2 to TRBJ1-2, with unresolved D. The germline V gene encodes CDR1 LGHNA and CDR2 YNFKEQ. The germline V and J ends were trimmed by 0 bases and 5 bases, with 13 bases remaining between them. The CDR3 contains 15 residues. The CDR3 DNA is TGTGCCAGCAGCCAAGAGCTCGAACCCCGGTATGGCTACACCTTC. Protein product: CASSQELEPRYGYTF.

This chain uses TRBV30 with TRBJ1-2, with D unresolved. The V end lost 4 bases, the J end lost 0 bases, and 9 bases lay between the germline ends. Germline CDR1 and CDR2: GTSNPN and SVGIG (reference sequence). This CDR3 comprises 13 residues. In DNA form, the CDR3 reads TGTGCCTGGAACTCCCCGGCTAACTATGGCTACACCTTC. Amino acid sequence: CAWNSPANYGYTF.

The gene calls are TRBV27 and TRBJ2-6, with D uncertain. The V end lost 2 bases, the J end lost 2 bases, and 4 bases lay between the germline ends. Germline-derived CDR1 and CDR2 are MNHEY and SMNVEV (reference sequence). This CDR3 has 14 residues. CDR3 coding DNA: TGTGCCAGCAGTTTACAAACTGGGGCCAACGTCCTGACTTTC. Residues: CASSLQTGANVLTF.

The CDR3 loop is CASNTRGADEQYF. The CDR3 region has the DNA TGCGCCAGCAACACCCGAGGAGCGGACGAGCAGTACTTC. This chain joins TRBV5-1 and TRBJ2-7, with D possibly matching TRBD2 (5 bases). The CDR3 is 13 residues long. Germline CDR1 reads SGHRS; CDR2 reads YFSETQ. Trimming stripped 6 bases from V and 5 bases from J, with 15 bases between.

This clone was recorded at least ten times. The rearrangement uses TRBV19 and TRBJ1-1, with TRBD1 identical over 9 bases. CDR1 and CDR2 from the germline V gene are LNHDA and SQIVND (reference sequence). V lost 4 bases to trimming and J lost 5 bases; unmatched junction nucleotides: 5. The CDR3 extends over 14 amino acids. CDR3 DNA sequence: TGTGCCAGTAGTACTATCGGACAGGGGACTGAAGCTTTCTTT. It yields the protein CASSTIGQGTEAFF.

CDR3 sequence: CASSSHSSPLHF. The CDR3 region has the DNA TGTGCCAGCAGCTCCCACAGTTCACCCCTCCACTTT. The rearrangement links TRBV6-6 to TRBJ1-6; D is unresolved. Per the germline V gene, CDR1 is MNHNY and CDR2 is SVGAGI (reference sequence). The length of the CDR3 is 12 residues. V dropped 6 bases and J dropped 9 bases, with 9 bases sitting between them.